This is a list of T cell receptor beta chains from one sample in a study of CD8 T cells in Susac syndrome. TCRdb reanalysed the immunoSEQ multiplex PCR reads using MiXCR and keeps one entry per CDR3 protein. The data show about 100,000 distinct CDR3 sequences, roughly 93% seen once. Specimen: CD8+ T cells from PBMCs. Source of these receptors: a human donor in good health. Both conserved end residues are part of each CDR3. A D gene is named only where the DNA matches it firmly. Size tells how often a clone was seen (once, few, many) or the class of an expanded clone, and some rows leave it out.

abundance,d_gene,v_gene,j_gene,CDR3aa,CDR3nt
NA,NA,TRBV9,TRBJ2-7,CASSATGAHYEQYF,TGTGCCAGCAGCGCCACCGGGGCCCACTACGAGCAGTACTTC
NA,TRBD2,TRBV15,TRBJ2-7,CATSRARLAGAAYEQYF,TGTGCCACCAGCAGAGCTCGGCTAGCGGGGGCCGCCTACGAGCAGTACTTC
NA,TRBD1,TRBV15,TRBJ1-1,CATSDRRNTEAFF,TGTGCCACCTCGGACAGGAGGAACACTGAAGCTTTCTTT
NA,TRBD2,TRBV7-2,TRBJ2-3,CASSLGGSGSTDTQYF,TGTGCCAGCAGCTTAGGGGGTAGCGGGAGCACAGATACGCAGTATTTT
NA,TRBD2,TRBV6-4,TRBJ2-3,CASSAGAGGYTDTQYF,TGTGCCAGCAGTGCCGGAGCGGGGGGCTACACAGATACGCAGTATTTT
NA,NA,TRBV19,TRBJ1-1,CASSMRQGWAEAFF,TGTGCCAGTAGTATGAGGCAGGGTTGGGCTGAAGCTTTCTTT
NA,TRBD1,TRBV18,TRBJ1-4,CASSPVPGTGTELFF,TGTGCCAGCTCCCCCGTGCCCGGGACAGGCACAGAACTGTTTTTT
few,NA,TRBV20-1,TRBJ2-7,CSARDPRASSYEQYF,TGCAGTGCTAGAGATCCCAGGGCGAGCTCCTACGAGCAGTACTTC
few,NA,TRBV19,TRBJ2-2,CATATGLYTGELFF,TGTGCCACCGCCACGGGCCTTTACACCGGGGAGCTGTTTTTT
NA,TRBD1,TRBV2,TRBJ1-5,CASRGQGGQPQHF,TGTGCCAGCAGAGGACAGGGAGGTCAGCCCCAGCATTTT
few,NA,TRBV12-3/TRBV12-4,TRBJ2-7,CASTDFSYEQYF,TGTGCCAGCACAGACTTTTCCTACGAGCAGTACTTC
NA,NA,TRBV20-1,TRBJ2-2,CSASPNRGTGELFF,TGCAGTGCTAGCCCCAATCGGGGGACCGGGGAGCTGTTTTTT
NA,NA,TRBV30,TRBJ2-1,CASARPGLAYNEQFF,TGTGCCTCGGCCCGCCCCGGTTTGGCCTACAATGAGCAGTTCTTC
NA,NA,TRBV4-1,TRBJ1-2,CASSTQAIGAGGYTF,TGCGCCAGCAGCACCCAGGCCATTGGGGCAGGGGGCTACACCTTC
NA,TRBD1,TRBV13,TRBJ2-7,CASSHRDRVDYEQYF,TGTGCCAGCAGCCACCGGGACAGGGTCGACTACGAGCAGTACTTC
NA,NA,TRBV5-1,TRBJ1-1,CASSLVVDGNTEAFF,TGCGCCAGCAGCTTGGTCGTCGACGGCAACACTGAAGCTTTCTTT
NA,TRBD2,TRBV29-1,TRBJ2-1,CSVEFLAANEQFF,TGCAGCGTCGAATTTCTAGCGGCCAATGAGCAGTTCTTC
NA,NA,TRBV5-1,TRBJ2-7,CASSFAVFPSYEQYF,TGCGCCAGCAGCTTTGCAGTATTTCCCTCCTACGAGCAGTACTTC
NA,TRBD2,TRBV19,TRBJ2-4,CASSIGSGVGNIQYF,TGTGCCAGTAGTATAGGTAGCGGGGTAGGAAACATTCAGTACTTC
few,NA,TRBV12-5,TRBJ1-1,CASGLDAEAFF,TGTGCTAGTGGTTTAGACGCTGAAGCTTTCTTT
NA,NA,TRBV5-4,TRBJ2-3,CASSLVPADTQYF,TGTGCCAGCAGCTTGGTGCCCGCAGATACGCAGTATTTT